This passage covers 21 T cell receptor beta chains from one sample sequenced in a study of cytotoxic CD8 clonotypes in ibrutinib-treated CLL. Measured with immunoSEQ multiplex PCR; TCRdb has only the in-frame clones, and not every one. The sample gives about 140,000 clones, over 75% of which show up once; about 7.6% is in the top ten. This specimen consisted of PBMCs, obtained after 36 months of ibrutinib treatment. These TCRs come from a human donor with chronic lymphocytic leukemia.

V gene TRBV6-5 combines with J gene TRBJ2-3; TRBD2 aligns across 8 bases. Germline V gene data show CDR1 as MNHEY and CDR2 as SVGAGI. Trimming removed 1 base from V and 2 bases from J; junction bases left unmatched: 2. The length of the CDR3 is 15 residues. In DNA form, the CDR3 reads TGTGCCAGCAGTTACTGGCGGGGGGCCACAGATACGCAGTATTTT. Protein sequence: CASSYWRGATDTQYF.

The chain employs TRBV7-9 and TRBJ2-1; 8 nucleotides align to TRBD2. This CDR3 has 16 amino acids. Germline CDR1 reads SEHNR; CDR2 reads FQNEAQ (reference sequence). J lost 0 bases, V lost 1 base, and 2 bases had no gene match. The CDR3 region has the DNA TGTGCCAGCAGCTTAGTGGGGACTAGCTCCTACAATGAGCAGTTCTTC. This sequence encodes CASSLVGTSSYNEQFF.

The chain's CDR3 is CASSADFEQFF. CDR3 bases: TGCGCCAGCAGCGCCGACTTCGAGCAGTTCTTC. The V call is TRBV5-1, the J call TRBJ2-1; D gene uncertain. Germline-derived CDR1 and CDR2 are SGHRS and YFSETQ. The V end lost 4 bases, the J end lost 10 bases, and 9 bases lay between the germline ends. This CDR3 spans 11 amino acids.

This clone showed up just once. The chain recombines TRBV10-2 with TRBJ1-6, with D hard to call. The germline gives CDR1 WSHSY, CDR2 SAAADI. V lost 0 bases and J 0 bases, leaving 12 bases between the germline ends. The CDR3 extends over 18 amino acids. The CDR3 region has the DNA TGCGCCAGCAGTGAGTCTTATGGGTGGGACTCCTATAATTCACCCCTCCACTTT. It yields the protein CASSESYGWDSYNSPLHF.

V usage is TRBV27 and J usage is TRBJ2-1; D gene ambiguous. With 7 bases removed from V and 4 bases from J, the gap between germline ends came to 11 bases. Germline lookup yields CDR1 MNHEY and CDR2 SMNVEV (reference sequence). The CDR3 is 13 residues long. The CDR3 is CASTFGVYNEQFF. Here the CDR3 DNA reads TGTGCCAGCACCTTTGGGGTGTACAATGAGCAGTTCTTC.

The gene calls are TRBV30 and TRBJ1-5; D may be TRBD1 (6 bases). Trimming cost V 2 bases and J 4 bases, with 12 bases left between them. The CDR3 runs 14 residues. Germline lookup yields CDR1 GTSNPN and CDR2 SVGIG (reference sequence). DNA of the CDR3: TGTGCCTGGAGTAGGATACAGGGTAATCAGCCCCAGCATTTT. Translation: CAWSRIQGNQPQHF.

The chain is built from TRBV6-5 and TRBJ2-5, with 11 bases lining up with TRBD2. With V trimmed by 6 bases and J by 1 base, 4 bases remained unmatched. Germline V lookup: CDR1 MNHEY, CDR2 SVGAGI. There are 15 residues in the CDR3. In DNA, the CDR3 is TGTGCCAGCAGCAGACTAGCGGGGTTCCAAGAGACCCAGTACTTC. This gives the protein CASSRLAGFQETQYF.

The count of this clone is one. V and J are TRBV2 and TRBJ2-4, with D perhaps TRBD1 or TRBD2 (6 bases each). V lost 6 bases, J lost 0 bases, and 12 bases lay in between. The CDR3 loop spans 15 amino acids. Germline V CDR1 and CDR2: SNHLY, FYNNEI. The CDR3 spells CASREGEIAKNIQYF. The CDR3 DNA reads TGTGCCAGCAGGGAGGGGGAAATAGCCAAAAACATTCAGTACTTC.

The genes are TRBV6-5 and TRBJ1-1; D uncertain. The germline gives CDR1 MNHEY, CDR2 SVGAGI. The CDR3 length is 14 residues. The germline V and J ends were trimmed by 2 bases and 0 bases, with 7 bases remaining between them. For the CDR3, the DNA is TGTGCCAGCAGTTACGGGGTCCTGAACACTGAAGCTTTCTTT. This translates into CASSYGVLNTEAFF.

The chain combines TRBV4-1 with TRBJ2-7, with a weak D call TRBD1 (6 bases). Per germline, CDR1 MGHRA and CDR2 YSYEKL. Deletions cut 2 bases from V and 0 bases from J, with 11 bases between. CDR3 length: 15 amino acids. CDR3 sequence (DNA): TGCGCCAGCAGCCAAACCCGGACAGTCTCCTACGAGCAGTACTTC. It specifies CASSQTRTVSYEQYF.

V and J are TRBV11-2 and TRBJ1-6; unclear D gene. Per germline, CDR1 SGHAT and CDR2 FQNNGV. The CDR3 loop spans 16 amino acids. Between the trimmed V and J ends, which lost 4 bases and 7 bases, there was a span of 17 bases. CDR3 bases: TGTGCCAGCAGCTCAATACTCGGGGAGCGAAATTCACCCCTCCACTTT. The encoded protein is CASSSILGERNSPLHF. The full variable domain, completed using reference TRBV11-2 and TRBJ1-6, is EAGVAQSPRYKIIEKRQSVAFWCNPISGHATLYWYQQILGQGPKLLIQFQNNGVVDDSQLPKDRFSAERLKGVDSTLKIQPAKLEDSAVYLCASSSILGERNSPLHFGNGTRLTVT.

This clone was counted between two and nine times. This chain links TRBV28 with TRBJ1-1; D remains ambiguous. Germline CDR1 and CDR2: MDHEN and SYDVKM. This CDR3 has 12 amino acids. Deletions cut 2 bases from V and 4 bases from J, with 5 bases between. CDR3: CASSLEGTEAFF. DNA of the CDR3: TGTGCCAGCAGTTTAGAGGGCACTGAAGCTTTCTTT.

The chain combines TRBV28 with TRBJ2-2, with unresolved D. Germline CDR1 is MDHEN and CDR2 is SYDVKM. Trimming removed 3 bases at V and 3 bases at J, with 11 bases between. This CDR3 has 15 amino acids. The CDR3 loop is CASSFDAVDTGELFF. For the CDR3, the DNA is TGTGCCAGCAGTTTCGATGCCGTGGACACCGGGGAGCTGTTTTTT.

This chain joins TRBV5-1 and TRBJ1-1; D ambiguous. Germline V lookup: CDR1 SGHRS, CDR2 YFSETQ. V was cut by 2 bases and J by 4 bases, with 6 bases left in between. This CDR3 region has 12 residues. The CDR3 reads CASSFRSTEAFF. CDR3 nucleotide sequence: TGCGCCAGCAGCTTCAGGTCCACTGAAGCTTTCTTT.

The gene calls are TRBV4-1 and TRBJ1-5; D not certain. Per the germline V gene, CDR1 is MGHRA and CDR2 is YSYEKL. This CDR3 is built from 16 residues. The V end was cut by 5 bases, the J end by 2 bases, with 16 bases between. CDR3 loop: CASSSHGRWRNQPQHF. DNA of the CDR3: TGCGCCAGCAGCTCCCACGGCAGGTGGCGCAATCAGCCCCAGCATTTT.

The chain combines TRBV6-1 with TRBJ1-5; tentative D call: TRBD1 (6 bases). The CDR3 spans 15 residues. The ends were cut back, 6 bases at V and 4 bases at J, with 16 bases in the middle. CDR1 MNHNS and CDR2 SASEGT come from the germline V gene. CDR3 coding DNA: TGTGCCAGCAGGACAGGAGTAAACATTAATCAGCCCCAGCATTTT. This gives the protein CASRTGVNINQPQHF.

The genes are TRBV6-5 and TRBJ2-7; D is unresolved. The CDR3 runs 15 residues. Germline assignment: CDR1 MNHEY and CDR2 SVGAGI. With 0 bases removed from V and 0 bases from J, the gap between germline ends came to 9 bases. The CDR3 DNA follows: TGTGCCAGCAGTTACTCGATCCTGGACTCCTACGAGCAGTACTTC. As protein: CASSYSILDSYEQYF.

This rearrangement joins TRBV6-5 to TRBJ1-6; D is possibly TRBD1 (6 bases). The germline CDR1 and CDR2 sequences are MNHEY and SVGAGI. The CDR3 sequence is 16 residues long. V was trimmed by 0 bases and J by 11 bases, leaving 17 bases between them. The CDR3 sequence is CASSYSGRGQFPPLHF. CDR3 nucleotide sequence: TGTGCCAGCAGTTACTCGGGCAGGGGACAATTCCCACCCCTCCACTTT.

The J gene is TRBJ2-5, the V gene TRBV6-1; 7 nucleotides line up with TRBD1. The V and J ends lost 8 bases and 5 bases, in that order; junction bases with no gene match: 11. This CDR3 spans 14 amino acids. Germline loops: CDR1 MNHNS, CDR2 SASEGT. The CDR3 bases are TGTGCCAGCTCCATTATGACAGGGTTGGAGACCCAGTACTTC. Residues: CASSIMTGLETQYF.

This clone was recorded a few times. The J gene is TRBJ1-3, the V gene TRBV11-3; D might be TRBD1 (5 bases). The CDR3 extends over 14 amino acids. Germline values: CDR1 SGHNT, CDR2 YENEEA. V dropped 5 bases and J dropped 4 bases, with 12 bases sitting between them. In DNA form, the CDR3 reads TGTGCCAGCAGCACAGGACCCGAAGGAAACACCATATATTTT. As protein: CASSTGPEGNTIYF. Variable domain in full (rest from reference TRBV11-3 and TRBJ1-3): EAGVVQSPRYKIIEKKQPVAFWCNPISGHNTLYWYLQNLGQGPELLIRYENEEAVDDSQLPKDRFSAERLKGVDSTLKIQPAELGDSAVYLCASSTGPEGNTIYFGEGSWLTVV.

A few counts support this clone. This rearrangement joins TRBV7-6 to TRBJ2-7, with D perhaps matching TRBD1 or TRBD2 (5 bases each). Trimming left V 5 bases short and J 7 bases short, with 9 bases between. The CDR3 consists of 11 residues. Germline V CDR1 and CDR2: SGHVS, FNYEAQ. The CDR3 region is CASSRWGEQYF. The DNA of the CDR3 is TGTGCCAGCAGCAGATGGGGGGAGCAGTACTTC.